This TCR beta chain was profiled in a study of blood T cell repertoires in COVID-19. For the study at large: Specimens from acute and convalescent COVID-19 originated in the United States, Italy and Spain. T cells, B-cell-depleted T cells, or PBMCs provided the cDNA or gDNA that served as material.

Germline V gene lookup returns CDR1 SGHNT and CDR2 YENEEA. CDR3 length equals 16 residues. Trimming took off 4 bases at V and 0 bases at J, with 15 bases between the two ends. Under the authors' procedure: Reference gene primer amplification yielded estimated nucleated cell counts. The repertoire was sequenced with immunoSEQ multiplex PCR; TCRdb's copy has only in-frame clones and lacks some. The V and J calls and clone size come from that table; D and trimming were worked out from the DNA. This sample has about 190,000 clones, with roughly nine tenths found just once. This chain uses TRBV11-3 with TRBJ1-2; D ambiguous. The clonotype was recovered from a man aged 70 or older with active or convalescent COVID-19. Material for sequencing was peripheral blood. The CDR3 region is CASSSSRHPSNYGYTF. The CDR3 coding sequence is TGTGCCAGCAGCTCCTCAAGACACCCATCTAACTATGGCTACACCTTC. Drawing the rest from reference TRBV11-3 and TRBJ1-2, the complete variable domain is EAGVVQSPRYKIIEKKQPVAFWCNPISGHNTLYWYLQNLGQGPELLIRYENEEAVDDSQLPKDRFSAERLKGVDSTLKIQPAELGDSAVYLCASSSSRHPSNYGYTFGSGTRLTVV.